The source of this T cell receptor (beta chain) is a study of long-term antiretroviral therapy in people with HIV. At the survey level, the v3.0 immunoSEQ assay was run. Measured with immunoSEQ multiplex PCR; TCRdb has only the in-frame clones, and not every one. The sample carries about 28,000 clones, around 84% recorded once. The CDR3 sequence is 15 residues long. V lost 1 base, J lost 6 bases, and 15 bases lay in between. Germline loops: CDR1 ENHRY, CDR2 SYGVKD. No fewer than two post-ART and no fewer than one pre-ART PBMC samples existed for each donor. The chain carries TRBV10-3 and TRBJ1-1; D not resolved. The input for sequencing was unsorted PBMCs, taken 0.8 years after starting antiretroviral therapy. The sequence came from a woman aged 25 to 39 with HIV. The CDR3, as DNA: TGTGCCATCAGTGAGTTAAGAGACCTACCCTCTGAAGCTTTCTTT. Its protein product is CAISELRDLPSEAFF.